The 3 T cell receptor beta chains reported below all come from one sample, sequenced in a study of blood T cell repertoires in COVID-19. Profiled with immunoSEQ multiplex PCR; TCRdb holds only in-frame clones, not every one. The sample has 200,000 to 250,000 clones, approximately 90% seen once. Sequences were obtained from peripheral blood. These receptors all stem from a middle-aged woman with acute or convalescent COVID-19.

In regard to this clone: Other nucleotide sequences in the sample specify the same CDR3. V and J are TRBV10-2 and TRBJ2-5, with 7 positions matching TRBD2. CDR3 length equals 17 residues. The V gene's germline CDR1 is WSHSY and CDR2 SAAADI. V was clipped by 4 bases and J by 4 bases; unmatched bases: 15. CDR3 in DNA: TGCGCCAGCAGTGGGGGGGGAGGGATTACCCTGGGAGAGACCCAGTACTTC. Amino acid sequence: CASSGGGGITLGETQYF.

V and J are TRBV13 and TRBJ1-2; 10 bases align to TRBD1. Germline V gene lookup returns CDR1 PRHDT and CDR2 FYEKMQ (reference sequence). V dropped 5 bases and J dropped 6; count of bases not matched to a gene: 3. The CDR3 length is 13 residues. The CDR3 DNA reads TGTGCCAGCAGCCCGGGGACAGGGGATGGCTACACCTTC. As protein: CASSPGTGDGYTF.

CDR3 protein: CASSVARPADTEAFF. CDR3 nucleotide sequence: TGTGCCAGCAGCGTAGCTAGGCCGGCCGACACTGAAGCTTTCTTT. V usage is TRBV9 and J usage is TRBJ1-1; unclear D gene. The CDR3 is 15 amino acids. Trimming stripped 0 bases from V and 3 bases from J, with 12 bases between. Germline V gene sequence: CDR1 SGDLS, CDR2 YYNGEE. Using reference TRBV9 and TRBJ1-1 for the parts outside the CDR3, the full variable domain is DSGVTQTPKHLITATGQRVTLRCSPRSGDLSVYWYQQSLDQGLQFLIQYYNGEERAKGNILERFSAQQFPDLHSELNLSSLELGDSALYFCASSVARPADTEAFFGQGTRLTVV.